A selection of T cell receptor beta chains follows, all from one sample in a study of metastatic and nonmetastatic thyroid tumors. MiXCR re-clonotyped the PCR reads for TCRdb. The data contain about 16,000 clones, under 30% of them singletons. The sequencing sample was made of blood. The source of these receptors is a male donor with papillary thyroid cancer or a benign thyroid nodule (not recorded which). Some clones in this sample may be carry-over from other donors' samples. Each CDR3 is given with its conserved first and last residue. The order of the fields is J gene, clone size, V gene, D gene, CDR3 DNA, CDR3 protein. The D gene is left open where the match is weak. Clone size is stated in some rows and not others, as once, few, many or a class when expanded.

J: TRBJ2-5; size: .; V: TRBV19; D: .; DNA: TGTGCCAGTAGTACCGGGACTTCGGGGACCCAGTACTTC; CDR3: CASSTGTSGTQYF
J: TRBJ1-5; size: many; V: TRBV28; D: .; DNA: TGTGCCAGCAGCAATGCTCGGGCCAATCAGCCCCAGCATTTT; CDR3: CASSNARANQPQHF
J: TRBJ2-7; size: many; V: TRBV3-1; D: .; DNA: TGTGCCAGCAGCCAAAGTCTCGAGCAGTACTTC; CDR3: CASSQSLEQYF
J: TRBJ1-2; size: medium-sized; V: TRBV13; D: TRBD1; DNA: TGTGCCAGCAGCTTACGGAAGACAGGGGGATATGGCTACACCTTC; CDR3: CASSLRKTGGYGYTF
J: TRBJ1-2; size: medium-sized; V: TRBV6-5; D: .; DNA: TGTGCCAGCAGTTACTCGAAGGTAGCGCCCTATGGCTACACCTTC; CDR3: CASSYSKVAPYGYTF
J: TRBJ2-1; size: many; V: TRBV2; D: .; DNA: TGTGCCAGCAGCGTCCCGCAGGGGCCAAATGATGAGCAGTTCTTC; CDR3: CASSVPQGPNDEQFF
J: TRBJ1-3; size: many; V: TRBV7-8; D: .; DNA: TGTGCCAGCAGCCTCGGAACGAGCTCTGGAAACACCATATATTTT; CDR3: CASSLGTSSGNTIYF
J: TRBJ1-6; size: few; V: TRBV6-1; D: .; DNA: TGTGCCAGCAGTGAAGCGGACAGAAGTTCCTATAATTCACCCCTCCACTTT; CDR3: CASSEADRSSYNSPLHF
J: TRBJ1-4; size: many; V: TRBV11-3; D: TRBD1; DNA: TGTGCCAGCAGCTACCTCACCGGACAGGGTTTTGAAAAACTGTTTTTT; CDR3: CASSYLTGQGFEKLFF
J: TRBJ1-6; size: .; V: TRBV4-2; D: .; DNA: TGTGTCAGCAGCCAACTCGAAGGGTATAGTAATTCACCCCTCCACTTT; CDR3: CVSSQLEGYSNSPLHF
J: TRBJ1-1; size: medium-sized; V: TRBV20-1; D: .; DNA: TGCAGTGCTAGAGTCTTTGCAGGGATGAACACTGAAGCTTTCTTT; CDR3: CSARVFAGMNTEAFF
J: TRBJ2-7; size: many; V: TRBV2; D: .; DNA: TGTGCCAGCAGTGAATTTTCCGGGACGGAATCCTACGAGCAGTACTTC; CDR3: CASSEFSGTESYEQYF
J: TRBJ1-2; size: many; V: TRBV19; D: TRBD1; DNA: TGTGCCAGTAGTAGACAGGGGCATTATGGCTACACCTTC; CDR3: CASSRQGHYGYTF
J: TRBJ2-5; size: .; V: TRBV30; D: TRBD2; DNA: TGTGCCTGGAGTTTGGCGGGAGGTTGGGAGACCCAGTACTTC; CDR3: CAWSLAGGWETQYF
J: TRBJ1-6; size: medium-sized; V: TRBV5-8; D: .; DNA: TGTGCCAGCAGCTTTGGAGGTCGTTCACCCCTCCACTTT; CDR3: CASSFGGRSPLHF
J: TRBJ2-5; size: many; V: TRBV6-1; D: TRBD2; DNA: TGTGCCAGCTTGAGCGGGAGCCCCCGCCAAGAGACCCAGTACTTC; CDR3: CASLSGSPRQETQYF
J: TRBJ2-7; size: once; V: TRBV11-2; D: .; DNA: TGTGCCAGCAGCTCCTTAAGTCCCTACGAGCAGTACTTC; CDR3: CASSSLSPYEQYF
J: TRBJ1-2; size: few; V: TRBV5-8; D: TRBD1; DNA: TGTGCCAGCAGCTTACGGGACAGGCCCAACTATGGCTACACCTTC; CDR3: CASSLRDRPNYGYTF
J: TRBJ2-2; size: many; V: TRBV7-8; D: .; DNA: TGTGCCAGCAGCTTAGGCCTAGTTGGGAACACCGGGGAGCTGTTTTTT; CDR3: CASSLGLVGNTGELFF
J: TRBJ1-2; size: many; V: TRBV27; D: TRBD1; DNA: TGTGCCAGCAGTCTCCAGGGGGCCGCCTATGGCTACACCTTC; CDR3: CASSLQGAAYGYTF
J: TRBJ2-1; size: many; V: TRBV20-1; D: TRBD2; DNA: TGCAGTGCTAGAATATTAGGGACTAGACCCAATGAGCAGTTCTTC; CDR3: CSARILGTRPNEQFF
J: TRBJ2-7; size: once; V: TRBV4-3; D: .; DNA: TGCGCCAGCAGCCAAGATGACGAGAGTTTCTACGAGCAGTACTTC; CDR3: CASSQDDESFYEQYF
J: TRBJ2-3; size: .; V: TRBV4-2; D: TRBD2; DNA: TGTGCCAGCAGCCCGGGATCGCGGGAGTATACGGATACGCAGTATTTT; CDR3: CASSPGSREYTDTQYF
J: TRBJ2-7; size: medium-sized; V: TRBV6-1; D: .; DNA: TGTGCCAGCAGTTATGGGACGGGTACCTACGAGCAGTACTTC; CDR3: CASSYGTGTYEQYF
J: TRBJ1-2; size: .; V: TRBV30; D: .; DNA: TGTGCCTGGAGTGACCGGAGTCAGACTTTC; CDR3: CAWSDRSQTF
J: TRBJ2-7; size: many; V: TRBV11-1; D: .; DNA: TGCGCCAGCAGCCCGCTAGATGGTAGCGGAGCTACCTACGAGCAGTACTTC; CDR3: CASSPLDGSGATYEQYF
J: TRBJ2-7; size: .; V: TRBV5-1; D: .; DNA: TGCGCCAGCAGGCCGAGGGGCGATAGGGAGCAGTACTTC; CDR3: CASRPRGDREQYF
J: TRBJ2-7; size: .; V: TRBV6-1; D: .; DNA: TGTGCCAGCAGTGGGACATGGTACTCCTACGAGCAGTACTTC; CDR3: CASSGTWYSYEQYF
J: TRBJ2-3; size: many; V: TRBV7-9; D: TRBD2; DNA: TGTGCCAGCAGCCCGGGACTAGCGGGAGGGGATACGCAGTATTTT; CDR3: CASSPGLAGGDTQYF